The sequence of this TCR beta chain was determined in a study of blood T cells in healthy people across ages. Findings and limits, study-wide: Per-million-T-cell TCR beta diversity fell roughly linearly with age. Unknown CMV status may confound age-related changes in expanded clones.

Concerning this clonotype itself: Its antigen is as yet unknown.

Primers used in a second PCR of about 7 to 12 cycles were a sample-barcoded 5' primer and a J-beta primer mix. TCRdb re-called the 5' RACE reads through MiXCR, storing one row per CDR3 protein. The profile covers roughly 500,000 distinct CDR3 sequences, with 24% appearing a single time and roughly 10% taken by the ten largest. This CDR3 has 14 amino acids. Per germline, CDR1 DFQATT and CDR2 SNEGSKA (reference sequence). V was shortened by 5 bases and J by 0 bases, with 11 bases between the two germline ends. Total RNA extracted from each sample amounted to at least 6 micrograms. This sample was also put to use in a study of T cells of mothers and their children. As that report states: The study found slightly higher but non-significant overlap in related versus unrelated mother-child pairs.

Material for sequencing was blood. The source of this sequence is a boy aged 5 to 17 in good health. This chain links TRBV20-1 with TRBJ2-4; D is ambiguous. CDR3 sequence reads: CSAGPALAKNIQYF. As DNA, the CDR3 is TGCAGTGCTGGACCCGCTCTAGCCAAAAACATTCAGTACTTC.